Shown below are 30 T cell receptor beta chains from a single sample sequenced in a study of T-cell memory formation after mild COVID-19. Using its own MiXCR run on the 5' RACE reads, TCRdb lists one record per CDR3 protein. The sample carries roughly 240,000 distinct CDR3 sequences, about 17% recorded once. Sequenced sample: PBMCs or a T cell subset sorted from them (not recorded which). Receptors were obtained from a man aged 18 to 29 who had mild COVID-19 (a few samples of this study predate the infection). Cell type and time point are not known.

In its sample, this clonotype was seen a few times. The chain is built from TRBV27 and TRBJ2-6; D remains unclear. The CDR3 spans 14 residues. Germline V gene data show CDR1 as MNHEY and CDR2 as SMNVEV (reference sequence). The germline V and J ends were trimmed by 3 bases and 1 base, with 4 bases remaining between them. For the CDR3, the DNA is TGTGCCAGCAGTTTTGTTTCTGGGGCCAACGTCCTGACTTTC. Protein sequence: CASSFVSGANVLTF.

This clonotype was detected a few times. This sequence joins TRBV15 and TRBJ1-4; D may be TRBD1 (5 bases). The CDR3 loop spans 18 amino acids. The V and J ends lost 4 bases and 2 bases respectively, with 20 bases between them. Germline V gives CDR1 LNHNV, CDR2 YYDKDF (reference sequence). CDR3 residues: CATSTNRATEGTNEKLFF. The CDR3 nucleotides are TGTGCCACCAGCACAAACCGGGCTACAGAGGGGACTAATGAAAAACTGTTTTTT.

This clonotype occurred a few times. The V and J genes are TRBV24-1 and TRBJ2-3, with TRBD1 identical over 9 bases. Losses at the gene ends were 4 bases for V and 4 bases for J; bases not matched to a gene: 8. The germline V gene encodes CDR1 KGHDR and CDR2 SFDVKD. The CDR3 spans 16 residues. The DNA for the CDR3 is TGTGCCACCAGTGAGGAGACCGGGACAGGGTCAGATACGCAGTATTTT. Protein product: CATSEETGTGSDTQYF.

This clonotype was detected a few times. The V call is TRBV12-3 or TRBV12-4, the J call TRBJ2-3, with TRBD1 matching 8 bases. The CDR3 runs to 14 residues. V dropped 6 bases and J dropped 4; count of bases not matched to a gene: 6. DNA of the CDR3: TGTGCCAGCAGGACGGACAGGGTTGCAGATACGCAGTATTTT. This sequence encodes CASRTDRVADTQYF.

In its sample, this clonotype was seen a few times. The genes are TRBV13 and TRBJ2-5; the D gene could be TRBD1 or TRBD2 (5 bases each). Trimming cost V 3 bases and J 5 bases, with 16 bases left between them. The CDR3 totals 15 residues. Germline loops: CDR1 PRHDT, CDR2 FYEKMQ (reference sequence). The CDR3 DNA reads TGTGCCAGCAGCTTCCAATACGGGGACGGGGAGACCCAGTACTTC. Protein: CASSFQYGDGETQYF. Full variable domain (rest looked up from reference TRBV13 and TRBJ2-5): AAGVIQSPRHLIKEKRETATLKCYPIPRHDTVYWYQQGPGQDPQFLISFYEKMQSDKGSIPDRFSAQQFSDYHSELNMSSLELGDSALYFCASSFQYGDGETQYFGPGTRLLVL.

In this sample, this clonotype turned up a few times. The chain joins TRBV5-1 to TRBJ2-1, with D tentatively TRBD2 (5 bases). Between the trimmed V and J ends, which lost 0 bases and 3 bases, there was a span of 10 bases. The CDR3 is 15 residues long. Germline V gene data show CDR1 as SGHRS and CDR2 as YFSETQ. The CDR3 loop reads CASSLDGVGYNEQFF. The DNA for the CDR3 is TGCGCCAGCAGCTTGGACGGGGTTGGCTACAATGAGCAGTTCTTC. The full variable domain, in which reference TRBV5-1 and TRBJ2-1 provide the parts outside the CDR3, is KAGVTQTPRYLIKTRGQQVTLSCSPISGHRSVSWYQQTPGQGLQFLFEYFSETQRNKGNFPGRFSGRQFSNSRSEMNVSTLELGDSALYLCASSLDGVGYNEQFFGPGTRLTVL.

This rearrangement joins TRBV5-6 to TRBJ1-2, with D hard to call. CDR3 length: 15 amino acids. The V gene lost 0 bases and the J gene lost 4 bases, with 13 bases spanning the gap. Germline values: CDR1 SGHDT, CDR2 YYEEEE. CDR3 residues: CASSLGYGVGYGYTF. Written as DNA, the CDR3 is TGTGCCAGCAGCTTGGGCTACGGGGTTGGCTATGGCTACACCTTC.

The chain joins TRBV6-6 to TRBJ2-5, with 11 bases identical to TRBD2. There are 19 residues in the CDR3. Germline V gene sequence: CDR1 MNHNY, CDR2 SVGAGI (reference sequence). V shed 0 bases, J shed 4 bases, and the junction held 13 bases outside the gene matches. The DNA for the CDR3 is TGTGCCAGCAGTTACTCCAGTCAAAAGCTAGCGGGGGGTAGAGAGACCCAGTACTTC. It encodes CASSYSSQKLAGGRETQYF.

This clonotype has only one observation. This chain links TRBV9 with TRBJ2-1; 9 bases line up with TRBD1. The CDR3 sequence is 15 residues long. CDR1 and CDR2 from the germline V gene are SGDLS and YYNGEE. V lost 3 bases to trimming and J lost 8 bases; unmatched junction nucleotides: 9. The CDR3 region is CASSEGGTGLDEQFF. As DNA, the CDR3 is TGTGCCAGCAGCGAGGGAGGGACAGGGTTGGATGAGCAGTTCTTC.

This clonotype has just a few counts. The chain carries TRBV7-9 and TRBJ2-4, with D perhaps TRBD1 (5 bases). CDR3 length: 12 amino acids. Deletions cut 2 bases from V and 6 bases from J, with 5 bases between. From germline, CDR1 is SEHNR and CDR2 FQNEAQ (reference sequence). CDR3 sequence: CASSLQGNIQYF. CDR3 coding DNA: TGTGCCAGCAGCTTACAGGGAAACATTCAGTACTTC.

V gene TRBV7-9 combines with J gene TRBJ1-1; D is possibly TRBD1 (6 bases). The germline gives CDR1 SEHNR, CDR2 FQNEAQ (reference sequence). V was pared by 1 base and J by 3 bases, with 21 bases between. This CDR3 spans 18 amino acids. CDR3 DNA sequence: TGTGCCAGCAGCTTAGTGGGAGGGGGTGTCGTGGCGGACACTGAAGCTTTCTTT. Translation gives CASSLVGGGVVADTEAFF. Full variable domain (missing parts from reference TRBV7-9 and TRBJ1-1): DTGVSQNPRHKITKRGQNVTFRCDPISEHNRLYWYRQTLGQGPEFLTYFQNEAQLEKSRLLSDRFSAERPKGSFSTLEIQRTEQGDSAMYLCASSLVGGGVVADTEAFFGQGTRLTVV.

J is TRBJ1-2 and V is TRBV7-2; D gene unclear. CDR3 length equals 15 residues. The germline CDR1 and CDR2 sequences are SGHTA and FQGNSA. V was cut by 1 base and J by 2 bases, with 11 bases left in between. The CDR3 here is CASSLDFALNYGYTF. The CDR3 region has the DNA TGTGCCAGCAGCTTAGATTTCGCGTTGAACTATGGCTACACCTTC.

This clonotype has a count of ten or more. The chain's CDR3 is CASSKPGTGDNEQFF. Here the CDR3 DNA reads TGTGCCAGCAGCAAACCGGGGACAGGGGACAATGAGCAGTTCTTC. This chain connects TRBV12-3 or TRBV12-4 to TRBJ2-1; 10 bases align to TRBD1. The V gene end was trimmed by 6 bases and the J gene end by 5 bases; junction bases not matched to a gene: 7. The CDR3 length is 15 residues.

This clonotype was seen a few times. The chain recombines TRBV12-3 or TRBV12-4 with TRBJ1-1, with a possible D match to TRBD1 (6 bases). V was shortened by 2 bases and J by 0 bases, with 13 bases between the two germline ends. The CDR3 spans 16 residues. CDR3 amino acids: CASSLRGDRLNTEAFF. CDR3 DNA: TGTGCCAGCAGTTTAAGGGGGGACCGTCTGAACACTGAAGCTTTCTTT.

This chain uses TRBV7-6 with TRBJ1-2; no clear D. Trimming shortened V by 8 bases and J by 3 bases, and 10 bases separated the two germline ends. The CDR3 is 12 amino acids. The germline gives CDR1 SGHVS, CDR2 FNYEAQ. CDR3 bases: TGTGCCAGCGGGCAGGTTGACTATGGCTACACCTTC. Translated: CASGQVDYGYTF.

The chain is built from TRBV11-3 and TRBJ2-7; TRBD1 agrees at 10 bases. The CDR3 spans 15 residues. J lost 4 bases, V lost 5 bases, and 8 bases had no gene match. CDR1 is SGHNT and CDR2 is YENEEA in the germline V gene. In DNA, the CDR3 is TGTGCCAGCAGCCGTGGACAGGGGGGAACTTACGAGCAGTACTTC. Amino acids: CASSRGQGGTYEQYF.

The rearrangement links TRBV20-1 to TRBJ1-4, with D unresolved. The V gene's germline CDR1 is DFQATT and CDR2 SNEGSKA (reference sequence). Trimming took off 7 bases at V and 3 bases at J, with 12 bases between the two ends. The CDR3 is 13 residues long. This chain's CDR3 is CSVYRAANEKLFF. CDR3 DNA sequence: TGCAGTGTTTATAGGGCTGCTAATGAAAAACTGTTTTTT.

CDR3 region: CASSALLSRDKEKLFF. DNA of the CDR3: TGTGCCAGCAGTGCGTTGTTATCCAGGGACAAAGAAAAACTGTTTTTT. V and J are TRBV6-6 and TRBJ1-4, with a possible D match to TRBD1 (6 bases). The V end lost 5 bases, the J end lost 8 bases, and 21 bases lay between the germline ends. Germline V gene data show CDR1 as MNHNY and CDR2 as SVGAGI (reference sequence). CDR3 length: 16 amino acids.

This clonotype was found once. The chain has TRBV6-5 and TRBJ1-6, with TRBD1 as a possible D gene (5 bases). Trimming stripped 6 bases from V and 0 bases from J, with 9 bases between. In germline, CDR1 is MNHEY, CDR2 SVGAGI. CDR3 size: 15 residues. DNA of the CDR3: TGTGCCAGCAGGGGGGAAAGCTCCTATAATTCACCCCTCCACTTT. Protein product: CASRGESSYNSPLHF.

This clonotype showed up just a few times. The genes are TRBV29-1 and TRBJ1-1, with D possibly being TRBD1 (5 bases). The CDR3 sequence is 10 residues long. Trimming removed 5 bases at V and 6 bases at J, with 7 bases between. Germline lookup yields CDR1 SQVTM and CDR2 ANQGSEA. The CDR3: CSVRGAEAFF. CDR3 DNA: TGCAGCGTTCGGGGCGCTGAAGCTTTCTTT.

In this sample, this clonotype turned up a few times. The chain is built from TRBV19 and TRBJ1-5, with D uncertain. V lost 3 bases and J lost 1, with 7 bases in between. Germline values: CDR1 LNHDA, CDR2 SQIVND (reference sequence). The CDR3 runs 14 residues. The CDR3 region has the DNA TGTGCCAGTAGTATTGCGGACAGCAATCAGCCCCAGCATTTT. Protein product: CASSIADSNQPQHF. Complete variable domain (other parts from reference TRBV19 and TRBJ1-5): DGGITQSPKYLFRKEGQNVTLSCEQNLNHDAMYWYRQDPGQGLRLIYYSQIVNDFQKGDIAEGYSVSREKKESFPLTVTSAQKNPTAFYLCASSIADSNQPQHFGDGTRLSIL.

The V gene is TRBV6-5, the J gene TRBJ2-3, with 12 bases aligning to TRBD2. Germline V gene lookup returns CDR1 MNHEY and CDR2 SVGAGI. V trimming: 7 bases; J trimming: 5 bases; junction bases outside the gene matches: 7. This CDR3 is built from 15 residues. The CDR3 loop reads CASKKLAGGKDTQYF. DNA for the CDR3: TGTGCCAGCAAAAAACTAGCGGGGGGTAAAGATACGCAGTATTTT.

The chain couples TRBV4-1 to TRBJ1-1; D uncertain. Trimming left V 2 bases short and J 4 bases short, with 14 bases between. The CDR3 runs to 15 residues. From germline, CDR1 is MGHRA and CDR2 YSYEKL. CDR3 in amino acids: CASSQRIKLPTEAFF. The DNA for the CDR3 is TGCGCCAGCAGCCAAAGGATAAAGCTTCCCACTGAAGCTTTCTTT.

This chain connects TRBV5-1 to TRBJ1-1, with D hard to call. CDR1 is SGHRS, CDR2 YFSETQ, per germline. V was clipped by 4 bases and J by 3 bases, with 16 bases between them. The CDR3 runs 15 residues. CDR3 coding DNA: TGCGCCAGCAGCCCGGAGACTACTGGGGACACTGAAGCTTTCTTT. It encodes CASSPETTGDTEAFF.

In DNA, the CDR3 is TGTGCCAGTAGTGCGACAGGGCTGGGAGAGCAGTTCTTC. Translation: CASSATGLGEQFF. This chain links TRBV19 with TRBJ2-1, with 7 bases aligning to TRBD1. The V gene end was trimmed by 5 bases and the J gene end by 10 bases; junction bases not matched to a gene: 8. Germline V gene lookup returns CDR1 LNHDA and CDR2 SQIVND (reference sequence). The CDR3 is 13 amino acids.

The chain couples TRBV7-8 to TRBJ2-2; D may match TRBD1 or TRBD2 (6 bases each). Trimming cost V 1 base and J 5 bases, with 11 bases left between them. The germline V gene encodes CDR1 SGHVS and CDR2 FQNEAQ. The CDR3 is 15 residues long. The CDR3 sequence is CASSLVRGRTGELFF. In nucleotides, the CDR3 is TGTGCCAGCAGCTTAGTTAGGGGGAGGACCGGGGAGCTGTTTTTT.

In this sample, this clonotype turned up a few times. The genes are TRBV24-1 and TRBJ2-3, with D possibly being TRBD2 (6 bases). Germline V gene sequence: CDR1 KGHDR, CDR2 SFDVKD. CDR3 length: 15 amino acids. V gave up 4 bases and J gave up 8 bases, with 18 bases separating them. This CDR3 reads CATSDPGLWYSTQYF. The DNA for the CDR3 is TGTGCCACCAGTGACCCCGGACTATGGTACAGTACGCAGTATTTT.

The chain joins TRBV5-1 to TRBJ2-7, with 9 bases identical to TRBD1. Germline CDR1 and CDR2: SGHRS and YFSETQ. Losses at the gene ends were 4 bases for V and 1 base for J; bases not matched to a gene: 3. This CDR3 has 14 amino acids. CDR3 sequence: CASSKGQGSYEQYV. For the CDR3, the DNA is TGCGCCAGCAGCAAGGGACAGGGATCCTACGAGCAGTACGTC.

The rearrangement uses TRBV2 and TRBJ1-4; D not certain. Per germline, CDR1 SNHLY and CDR2 FYNNEI. V lost 2 bases and J 4 bases, leaving 8 bases between the germline ends. The CDR3 is made up of 14 amino acids. The CDR3 nucleotides read TGTGCCAGCAGTGAACAGGCCAATAATGAAAAACTGTTTTTT. This sequence encodes CASSEQANNEKLFF. The whole variable domain, remainder taken from reference TRBV2 and TRBJ1-4, is EPEVTQTPSHQVTQMGQEVILRCVPISNHLYFYWYRQILGQKVEFLVSFYNNEISEKSEIFDDQFSVERPDGSNFTLKIRSTKLEDSAMYFCASSEQANNEKLFFGSGTQLSVL.

This CDR3 is CASSLASGGLQYEQYV. The DNA for the CDR3 is TGTGCCAGCAGCTTAGCGAGCGGGGGGCTTCAGTACGAGCAGTACGTC. The rearrangement joins TRBV7-8 to TRBJ2-7; 9 bases match TRBD2. This CDR3 has 16 amino acids. V trimming: 0 bases; J trimming: 4 bases; junction bases outside the gene matches: 7. Germline CDR1 and CDR2: SGHVS and FQNEAQ.